The 3 T cell receptor beta chains in this list originate from one sample, sequenced in a study of CD8+CD57+ T cells in acquired aplastic anemia. Genomic DNA acted as the template from which TCR beta VDJ combination and CDR3 sequence profiling were carried out. TCRdb re-derived calls from the reads in MiXCR, one entry per CDR3 protein. The repertoire includes roughly 180,000 distinct CDR3 sequences, about 50% of them detected once, and roughly 13% sits in the top ten. Only patients with CD8+CD57+ cell expansion on flow cytometry were chosen for sequencing. The material sequenced was sorted CD4+, CD8+, or CD8+CD57+ T cells (not recorded which) from PBMCs. Every receptor here comes from a human donor with aplastic anemia.

The V and J genes are TRBV7-2 and TRBJ1-2; no clear D. The CDR3 is 15 amino acids. Trimming removed 5 bases at V and 0 bases at J, with 13 bases between. The V gene's germline CDR1 is SGHTA and CDR2 FQGNSA. The CDR3 reads CASSPPGRTNYGYTF. For the CDR3, the DNA is TGTGCCAGCAGCCCGCCCGGGCGGACTAACTATGGCTACACCTTC.

This clonotype was recorded a few times. The chain has TRBV2 and TRBJ1-1, with D hard to call. V was trimmed by 0 bases and J by 5 bases, leaving 13 bases between them. The V gene's germline CDR1 is SNHLY and CDR2 FYNNEI. This CDR3 region has 15 residues. As DNA, the CDR3 is TGTGCCAGCAGTGAAGCGCGACGCCGGTGGACTGAAGCTTTCTTT. Amino acid sequence: CASSEARRRWTEAFF.

This clonotype occurred many times. The CDR3 region has the DNA TGTGCCAGTCAGGGGGCCGGGGAGCTGTTTTTT. This gives the protein CASQGAGELFF. The chain combines TRBV19 with TRBJ2-2; 7 bases fit TRBD1. Unmatched junction bases numbered 0, after V lost 8 bases and J lost 6 bases. The CDR3 has 11 residues. Germline V CDR1 and CDR2: LNHDA, SQIVND (reference sequence). Supplemented by reference TRBV19 and TRBJ2-2, the full variable domain reads DGGITQSPKYLFRKEGQNVTLSCEQNLNHDAMYWYRQDPGQGLRLIYYSQIVNDFQKGDIAEGYSVSREKKESFPLTVTSAQKNPTAFYLCASQGAGELFFGEGSRLTVL.